This T cell receptor (beta chain) emerged from a study of T cells in localized non-small cell lung cancer (dated by TCRdb to about 2020). The study in broad terms: The study analyzed T cell repertoires of 200 to 250 early-stage NSCLC patients, comparing tumors and uninvolved tumor-adjacent lungs. The mean age of the NSCLC patients was 50 to 85 years, with roughly 120 men and about a hundred women. The cohort was made up of 236 treatment-naive NSCLC patients whose localized lung tumors had been resected. Paper-wide results and their limitations: Because of the exploratory design, TCR variables were selected using unadjusted p-values without false-discovery rate correction. Because multi-region sequencing of the tumors was not done, intratumor heterogeneity could not be ruled out. Higher blood T cell density associated with longer overall survival, while higher adjacent-lung clonality associated with shorter survival. A median of approximately 50 of the top 100 tumor clones turned up in the paired uninvolved adjacent lung, and approximately 30 of those clones also ranked among the top 100 of that same adjacent lung. Uninvolved tumor-adjacent lung showed the highest T cell clonality, higher than tumor, which suggests more focused antigenic responses in the uninvolved tumor-adjacent lung.

The sample holds a few counts of this clone. What antigen it recognizes has not been identified. No quality values exist for individual bases; no much larger clone is one base distant. The CDR3 starts with the cysteine, ends with the phenylalanine, and has 21 residues. Left in the record is the CDR3 DNA by itself, 63 bases read in frame from the first base. From V the trimming removes 2 bases and from J it removes 2 bases, while the gene matches leave 23 bases of the junction unaccounted for. At diagnosis, tumor, uninvolved tumor-adjacent lung and peripheral blood were collected and then preserved as a mix of FFPE and fresh-frozen material. The immunoSEQ Assay was used to sequence TCR beta CDR3 regions from DNA. The source study handled its data this way. T cell density was computed as TCR beta template counts normalized to usable DNA estimated by amplifying housekeeping genes. Richness was estimated with the preseqR package, extrapolating to 400,000 templates for PBMC samples and 120,000 templates for tissue samples. Clonality was defined as one minus Pielou's evenness. To identify tissue-enriched TCRs, differential abundance testing was run on productive amino-acid clonotypes with a minimum total count of 5 and an alpha of 0.1. The Jaccard Index and the Morisita Overlap Index were used to quantify repertoire overlap between compartments. TCR beta CDR3s were clustered by GLIPH together with public tetramer-defined viral CDR3s, and at least three viral sequences plus V-gene enrichment were required for viral motifs. Held by TCRdb, this immuneACCESS table contains in-frame sequences only and omits some clones. Under half of the omission traces to an unresolved V gene where checked; the cause of the rest is unknown. V and J calls plus clone size are reproduced from that table; the DNA served to infer D and trimming. In all, the sample holds about 1,700 clones, and 24% of those were seen once. The ten largest make up 4% to 5.5% of the sample.

The source was lung tumor tissue, collected before any cancer treatment. This sequence uses TRBV6-7 and TRBJ1-2; 7 central bases correspond to TRBD1. TRBV6-7 is designated an ORF whose function remains uncertain. The source of this sequence is a male donor at least 60 years old with stage II lung adenocarcinoma. For the CDR3, the sequence is CASSYPRQGSRVDDQNYGYTF. The nucleotides are TGTGCCAGCAGTTACCCTCGACAGGGATCCCGGGTAGACGACCAGAACTATGGCTACACCTTC.